A single sample gave rise to the 4 T cell receptor beta chains below, sequenced in a study of shared clonotypes between healthy human individuals. Produced via immunoSEQ multiplex PCR; TCRdb's table is partial and in-frame only. The profile covers 2 million to 2.5 million clones, with approximately 93% appearing a single time and 0.39% taken by the ten largest. The sample consisted of naive CD4+ T cells from PBMCs. Stated subset: CD45RA+ positively selected. The receptors were gathered from a man between 18 and 35 years old in good health. Some clones in this sample may be carry-over from other donors' samples.

On this clone: At the DNA level, this CDR3 is encoded by other sequences in the same sample as well. The chain employs TRBV5-1 and TRBJ2-5; the D gene is possibly TRBD1 (5 bases). V gave up 0 bases and J gave up 4 bases, with 7 bases separating them. The CDR3 runs to 13 residues. Germline V gene data show CDR1 as SGHRS and CDR2 as YFSETQ. CDR3 DNA: TGCGCCAGCAGCTTGGAGGGGTCAGAGACCCAGTACTTC. This sequence encodes CASSLEGSETQYF.

V is TRBV5-1 and J is TRBJ2-7, with D possibly called TRBD1 or TRBD2 (5 bases each). Per germline, CDR1 SGHRS and CDR2 YFSETQ. Trimming stripped 7 bases from V and 3 bases from J, with 17 bases between. The CDR3 is 14 amino acids. CDR3 coding DNA: TGCGCCAGCGGTCGTGGGGACCCAATCTACGAGCAGTACTTC. It is translated as CASGRGDPIYEQYF. Supplemented by reference TRBV5-1 and TRBJ2-7, the full variable domain reads KAGVTQTPRYLIKTRGQQVTLSCSPISGHRSVSWYQQTPGQGLQFLFEYFSETQRNKGNFPGRFSGRQFSNSRSEMNVSTLELGDSALYLCASGRGDPIYEQYFGPGTRLTVT.

The chain uses TRBV11-3 and TRBJ1-1; D unclear. This CDR3 has 13 amino acids. With 4 bases removed from V and 0 bases from J, the gap between germline ends came to 6 bases. From germline, CDR1 is SGHNT and CDR2 YENEEA. This CDR3 reads CASSSEMNTEAFF. CDR3 nucleotides: TGTGCCAGCAGCTCCGAAATGAACACTGAAGCTTTCTTT.

The gene calls are TRBV10-3 and TRBJ2-7; TRBD1 agrees at 7 bases. The J segment lost 3 bases and the V segment lost 2 bases, leaving 1 base of the junction unmatched. The CDR3 extends over 13 amino acids. Germline V lookup: CDR1 ENHRY, CDR2 SYGVKD. CDR3 sequence reads: CAISENRGYEQYF. CDR3 nucleotide sequence: TGTGCCATCAGTGAGAACAGGGGCTACGAGCAGTACTTC.